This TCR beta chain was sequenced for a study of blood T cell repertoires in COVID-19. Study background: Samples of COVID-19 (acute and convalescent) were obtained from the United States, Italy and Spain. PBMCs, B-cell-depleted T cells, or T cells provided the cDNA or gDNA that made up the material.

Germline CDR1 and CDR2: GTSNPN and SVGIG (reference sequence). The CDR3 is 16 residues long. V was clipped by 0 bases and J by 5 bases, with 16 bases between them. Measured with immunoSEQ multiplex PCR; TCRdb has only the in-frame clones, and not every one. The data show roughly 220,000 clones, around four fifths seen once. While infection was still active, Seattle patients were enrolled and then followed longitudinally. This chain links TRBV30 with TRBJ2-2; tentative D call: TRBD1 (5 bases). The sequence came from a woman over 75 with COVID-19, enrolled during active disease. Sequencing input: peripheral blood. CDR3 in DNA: TGTGCCTGGAGTGTACTGGTGCCAGGGCGAACCGGGGAGCTGTTTTTT. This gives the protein CAWSVLVPGRTGELFF.